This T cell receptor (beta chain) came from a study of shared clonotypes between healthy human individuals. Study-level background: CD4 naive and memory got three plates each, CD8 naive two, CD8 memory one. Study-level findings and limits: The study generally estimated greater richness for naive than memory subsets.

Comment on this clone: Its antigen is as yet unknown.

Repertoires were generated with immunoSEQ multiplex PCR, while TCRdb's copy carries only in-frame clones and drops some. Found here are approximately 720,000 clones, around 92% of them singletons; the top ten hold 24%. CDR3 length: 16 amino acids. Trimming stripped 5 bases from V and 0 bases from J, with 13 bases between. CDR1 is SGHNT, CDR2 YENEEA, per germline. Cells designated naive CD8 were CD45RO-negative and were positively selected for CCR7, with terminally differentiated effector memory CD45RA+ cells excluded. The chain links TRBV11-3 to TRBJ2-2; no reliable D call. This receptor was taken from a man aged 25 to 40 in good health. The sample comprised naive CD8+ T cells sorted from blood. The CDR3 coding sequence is TGTGCCAGCAGCAAAAACACGGAAGCGAACACCGGGGAGCTGTTTTTT. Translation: CASSKNTEANTGELFF.